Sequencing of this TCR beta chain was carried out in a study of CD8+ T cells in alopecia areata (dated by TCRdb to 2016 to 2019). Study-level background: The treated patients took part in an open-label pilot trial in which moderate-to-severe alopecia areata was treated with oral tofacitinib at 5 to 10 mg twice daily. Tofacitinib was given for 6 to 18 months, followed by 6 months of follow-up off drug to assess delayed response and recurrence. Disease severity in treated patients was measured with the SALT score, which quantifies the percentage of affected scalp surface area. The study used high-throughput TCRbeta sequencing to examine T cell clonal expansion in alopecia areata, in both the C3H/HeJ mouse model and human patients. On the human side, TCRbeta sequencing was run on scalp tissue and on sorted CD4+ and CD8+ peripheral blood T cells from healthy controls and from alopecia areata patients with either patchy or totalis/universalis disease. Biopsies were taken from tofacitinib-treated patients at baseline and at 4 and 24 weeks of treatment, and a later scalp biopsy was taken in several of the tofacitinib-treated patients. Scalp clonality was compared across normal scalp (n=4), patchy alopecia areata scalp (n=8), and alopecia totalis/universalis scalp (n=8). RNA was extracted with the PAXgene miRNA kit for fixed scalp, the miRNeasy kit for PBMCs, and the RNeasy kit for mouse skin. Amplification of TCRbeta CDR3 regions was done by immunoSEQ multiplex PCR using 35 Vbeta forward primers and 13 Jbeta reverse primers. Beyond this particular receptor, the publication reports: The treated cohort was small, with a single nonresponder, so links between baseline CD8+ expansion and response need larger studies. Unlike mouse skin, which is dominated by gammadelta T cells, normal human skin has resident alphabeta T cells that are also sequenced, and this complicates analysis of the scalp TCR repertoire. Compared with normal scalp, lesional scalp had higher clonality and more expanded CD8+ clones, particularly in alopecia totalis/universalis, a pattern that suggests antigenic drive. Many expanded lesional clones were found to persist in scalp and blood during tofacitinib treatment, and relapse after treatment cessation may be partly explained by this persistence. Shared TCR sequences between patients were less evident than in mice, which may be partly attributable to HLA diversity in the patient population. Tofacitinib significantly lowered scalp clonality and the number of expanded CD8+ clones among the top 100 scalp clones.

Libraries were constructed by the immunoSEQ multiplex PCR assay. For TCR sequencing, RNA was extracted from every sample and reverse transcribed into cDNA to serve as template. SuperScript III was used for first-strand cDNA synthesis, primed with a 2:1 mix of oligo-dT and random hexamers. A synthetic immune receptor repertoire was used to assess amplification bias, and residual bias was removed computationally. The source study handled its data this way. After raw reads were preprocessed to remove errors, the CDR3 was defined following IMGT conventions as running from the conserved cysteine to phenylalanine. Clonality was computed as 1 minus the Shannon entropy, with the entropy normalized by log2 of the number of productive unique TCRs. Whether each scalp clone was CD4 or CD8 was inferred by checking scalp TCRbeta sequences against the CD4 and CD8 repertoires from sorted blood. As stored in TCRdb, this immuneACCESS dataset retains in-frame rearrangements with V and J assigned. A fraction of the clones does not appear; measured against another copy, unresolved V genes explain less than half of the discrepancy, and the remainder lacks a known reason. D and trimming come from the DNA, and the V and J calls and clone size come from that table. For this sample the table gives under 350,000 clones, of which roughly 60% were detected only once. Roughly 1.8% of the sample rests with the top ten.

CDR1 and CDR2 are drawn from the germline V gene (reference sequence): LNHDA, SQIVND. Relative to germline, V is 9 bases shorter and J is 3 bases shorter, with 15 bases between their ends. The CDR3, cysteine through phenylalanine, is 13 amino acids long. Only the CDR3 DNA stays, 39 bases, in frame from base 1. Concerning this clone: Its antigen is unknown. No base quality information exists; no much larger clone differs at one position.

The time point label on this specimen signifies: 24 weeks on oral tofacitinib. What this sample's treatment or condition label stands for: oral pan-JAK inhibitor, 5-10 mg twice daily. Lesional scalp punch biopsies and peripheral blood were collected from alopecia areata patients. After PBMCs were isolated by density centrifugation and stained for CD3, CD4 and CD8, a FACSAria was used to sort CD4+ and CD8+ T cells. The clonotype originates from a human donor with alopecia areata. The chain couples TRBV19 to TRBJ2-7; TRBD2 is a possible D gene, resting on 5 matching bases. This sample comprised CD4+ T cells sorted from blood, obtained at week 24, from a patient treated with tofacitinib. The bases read TGTGCCAGAGGTAGAGGGCAGATCTACGAGCAGTACTTC. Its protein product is CARGRGQIYEQYF.